The clone carrying this T cell receptor beta chain was seen once. Its antigen is not known. This record comes from a study of T cell responses to AZD1222 COVID-19 vaccine. Overall study context: The study pooled second doses at about 4 or about 12 weeks. The study's findings and limits: Repertoire sampling was restricted to post-peak T cell response timepoints. The number of AZD1222 recipients seropositive at baseline was only five to seven.

This CDR3 has 11 amino acids. Trimming removed 5 bases at V and 5 bases at J, with 6 bases between. Germline values: CDR1 SEHNR, CDR2 FQNEAQ (reference sequence). The data were produced by immunoSEQ multiplex PCR, yet TCRdb's version contains in-frame clones alone and is incomplete. The sample has 93,000 or so clones; around 90% are singletons. This specimen was peripheral blood, taken on day 0 of AZD1222 vaccination. The rearrangement links TRBV7-9 to TRBJ2-5, with D unresolved. This clonotype originated in an adult in good health. The chain's CDR3 is CASSRRETQYF. In DNA, the CDR3 is TGTGCCAGCAGCCGGCGTGAGACCCAGTACTTC.